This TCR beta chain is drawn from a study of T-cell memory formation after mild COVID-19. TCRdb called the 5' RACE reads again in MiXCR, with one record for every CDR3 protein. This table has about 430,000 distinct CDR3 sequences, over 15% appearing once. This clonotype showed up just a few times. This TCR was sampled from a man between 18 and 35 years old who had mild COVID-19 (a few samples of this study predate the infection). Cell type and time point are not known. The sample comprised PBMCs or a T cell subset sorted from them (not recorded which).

In nucleotides, the CDR3 is TGTGCCAGCAGTACAGACGGGTGGGGCTCCTACGAGCAGTACTTC. As protein: CASSTDGWGSYEQYF. The chain combines TRBV11-2 with TRBJ2-7; D gene unclear. The CDR3 has 15 residues. Trimming left V 6 bases short and J 0 bases short, with 15 bases between. Germline-derived CDR1 and CDR2 are SGHAT and FQNNGV.